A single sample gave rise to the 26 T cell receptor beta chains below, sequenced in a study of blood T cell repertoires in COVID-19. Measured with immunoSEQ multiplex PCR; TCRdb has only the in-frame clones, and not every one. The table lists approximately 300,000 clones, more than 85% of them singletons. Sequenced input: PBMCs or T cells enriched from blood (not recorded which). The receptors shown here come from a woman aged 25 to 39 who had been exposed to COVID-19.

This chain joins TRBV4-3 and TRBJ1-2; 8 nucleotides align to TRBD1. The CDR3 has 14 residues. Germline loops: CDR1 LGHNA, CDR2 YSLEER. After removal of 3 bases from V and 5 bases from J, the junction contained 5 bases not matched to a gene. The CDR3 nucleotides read TGCGCCAGCAGCCAGGGACAGGCCGGATATGGCTACACCTTC. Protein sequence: CASSQGQAGYGYTF.

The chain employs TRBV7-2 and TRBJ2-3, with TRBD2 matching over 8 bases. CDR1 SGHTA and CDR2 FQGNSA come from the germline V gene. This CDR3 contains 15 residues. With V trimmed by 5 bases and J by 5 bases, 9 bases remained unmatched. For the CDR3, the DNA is TGTGCCAGCAGCCAGGCGGCGGGGGGCGTAGATACGCAGTATTTT. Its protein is CASSQAAGGVDTQYF. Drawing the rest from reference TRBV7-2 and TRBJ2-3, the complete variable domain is GAGVSQSPSNKVTEKGKDVELRCDPISGHTALYWYRQSLGQGLEFLIYFQGNSAPDKSGLPSDRFSAERTGGSVSTLTIQRTQQEDSAVYLCASSQAAGGVDTQYFGPGTRLTVL.

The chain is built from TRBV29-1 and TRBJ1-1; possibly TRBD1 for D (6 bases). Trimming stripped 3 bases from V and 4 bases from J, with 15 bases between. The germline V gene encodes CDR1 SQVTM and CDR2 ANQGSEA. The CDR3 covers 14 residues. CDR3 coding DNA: TGCAGCGTTGAGGCCGGGGGGGGCGCCACTGAAGCTTTCTTT. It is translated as CSVEAGGGATEAFF.

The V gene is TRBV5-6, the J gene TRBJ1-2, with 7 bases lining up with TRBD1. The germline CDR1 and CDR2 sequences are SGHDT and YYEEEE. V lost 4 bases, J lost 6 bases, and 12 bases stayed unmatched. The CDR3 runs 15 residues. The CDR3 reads CASSEIQGSLNGYTF. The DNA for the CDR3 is TGTGCCAGCAGCGAAATACAGGGGTCCCTAAATGGCTACACCTTC.

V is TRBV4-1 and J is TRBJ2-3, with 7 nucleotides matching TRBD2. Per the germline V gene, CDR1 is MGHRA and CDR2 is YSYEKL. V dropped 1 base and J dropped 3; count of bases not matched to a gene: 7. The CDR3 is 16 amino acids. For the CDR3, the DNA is TGCGCCAGCAGCCAAGTTGGGGGGGGTTGGACAGATACGCAGTATTTT. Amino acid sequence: CASSQVGGGWTDTQYF.

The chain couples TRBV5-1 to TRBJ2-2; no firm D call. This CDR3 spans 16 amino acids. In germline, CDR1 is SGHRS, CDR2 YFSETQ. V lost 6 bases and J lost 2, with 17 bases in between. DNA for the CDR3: TGCGCCAGCAAGCTTGATCACAGAGAAAACACCGGGGAGCTGTTTTTT. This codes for CASKLDHRENTGELFF.

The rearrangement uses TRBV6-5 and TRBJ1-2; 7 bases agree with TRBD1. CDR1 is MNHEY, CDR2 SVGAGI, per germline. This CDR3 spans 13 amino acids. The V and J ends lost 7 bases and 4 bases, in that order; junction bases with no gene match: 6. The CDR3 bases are TGTGCCAGCAATCCGACAGGGAGCTATGGCTACACCTTC. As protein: CASNPTGSYGYTF.

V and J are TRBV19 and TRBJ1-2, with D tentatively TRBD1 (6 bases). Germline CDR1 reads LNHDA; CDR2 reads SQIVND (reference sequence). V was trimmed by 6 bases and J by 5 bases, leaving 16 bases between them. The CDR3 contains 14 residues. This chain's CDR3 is CASSRGSHTYGYTF. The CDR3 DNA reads TGTGCCAGTAGCAGGGGCAGCCATACATATGGCTACACCTTC.

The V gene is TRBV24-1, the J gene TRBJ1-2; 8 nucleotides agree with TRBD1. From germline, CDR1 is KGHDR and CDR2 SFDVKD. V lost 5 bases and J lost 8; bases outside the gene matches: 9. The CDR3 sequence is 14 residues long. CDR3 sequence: CATSAADRVGGYTF. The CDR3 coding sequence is TGTGCCACCAGTGCCGCGGACAGGGTGGGAGGCTACACCTTC.

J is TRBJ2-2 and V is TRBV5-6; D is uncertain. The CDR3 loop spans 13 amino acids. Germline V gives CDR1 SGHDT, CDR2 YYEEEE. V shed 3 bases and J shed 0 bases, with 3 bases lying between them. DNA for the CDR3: TGTGCCAGCAGCTCCACGAACACCGGGGAGCTGTTTTTT. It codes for CASSSTNTGELFF. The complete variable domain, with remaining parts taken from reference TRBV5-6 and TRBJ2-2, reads DAGVTQSPTHLIKTRGQQVTLRCSPKSGHDTVSWYQQALGQGPQFIFQYYEEEERQRGNFPDRFSGHQFPNYSSELNVNALLLGDSALYLCASSSTNTGELFFGEGSRLTVL.

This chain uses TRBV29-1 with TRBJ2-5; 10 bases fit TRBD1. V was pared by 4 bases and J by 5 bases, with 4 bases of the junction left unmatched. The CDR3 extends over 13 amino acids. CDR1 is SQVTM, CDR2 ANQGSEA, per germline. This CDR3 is CSVGQGAGETQYF. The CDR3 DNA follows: TGCAGCGTTGGACAGGGGGCTGGGGAGACCCAGTACTTC. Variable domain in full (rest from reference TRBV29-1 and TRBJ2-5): SAVISQKPSRDICQRGTSLTIQCQVDSQVTMMFWYRQQPGQSLTLIATANQGSEATYESGFVIDKFPISRPNLTFSTLTVSNMSPEDSSIYLCSVGQGAGETQYFGPGTRLLVL.

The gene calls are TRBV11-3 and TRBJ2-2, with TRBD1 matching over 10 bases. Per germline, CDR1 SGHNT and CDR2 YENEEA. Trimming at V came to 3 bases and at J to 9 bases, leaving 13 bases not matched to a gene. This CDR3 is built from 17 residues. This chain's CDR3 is CASSFKPGQGRSRELFF. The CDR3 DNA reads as TGTGCCAGCAGCTTCAAGCCGGGACAGGGGCGATCCCGGGAGCTGTTTTTT.

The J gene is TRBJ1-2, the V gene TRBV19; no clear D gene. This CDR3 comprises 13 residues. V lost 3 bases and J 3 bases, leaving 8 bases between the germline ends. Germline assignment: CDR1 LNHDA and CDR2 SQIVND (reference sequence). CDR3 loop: CASSMGSDYGYTF. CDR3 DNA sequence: TGTGCCAGTAGTATGGGGAGCGACTATGGCTACACCTTC. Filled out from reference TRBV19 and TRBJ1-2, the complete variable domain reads DGGITQSPKYLFRKEGQNVTLSCEQNLNHDAMYWYRQDPGQGLRLIYYSQIVNDFQKGDIAEGYSVSREKKESFPLTVTSAQKNPTAFYLCASSMGSDYGYTFGSGTRLTVV.

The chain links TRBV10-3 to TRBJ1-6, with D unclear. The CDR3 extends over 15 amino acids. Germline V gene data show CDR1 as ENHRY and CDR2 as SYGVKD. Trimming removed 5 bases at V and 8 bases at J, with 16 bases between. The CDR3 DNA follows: TGTGCCATCAGTTCCGAGGGTTACCACCATTCACCCCTCCACTTT. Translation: CAISSEGYHHSPLHF.

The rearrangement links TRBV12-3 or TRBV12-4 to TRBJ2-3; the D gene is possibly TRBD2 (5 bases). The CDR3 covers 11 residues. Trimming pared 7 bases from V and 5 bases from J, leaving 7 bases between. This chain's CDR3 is CASILGDTQYF. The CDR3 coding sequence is TGTGCCAGCATACTAGGAGATACGCAGTATTTT.

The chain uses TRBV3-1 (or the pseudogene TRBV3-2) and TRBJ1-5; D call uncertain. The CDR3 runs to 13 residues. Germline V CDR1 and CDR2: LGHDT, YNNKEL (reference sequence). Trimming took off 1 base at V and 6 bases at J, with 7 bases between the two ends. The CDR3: CASSQVRGQPQHF. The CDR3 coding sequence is TGTGCCAGCAGCCAAGTACGCGGTCAGCCCCAGCATTTT.

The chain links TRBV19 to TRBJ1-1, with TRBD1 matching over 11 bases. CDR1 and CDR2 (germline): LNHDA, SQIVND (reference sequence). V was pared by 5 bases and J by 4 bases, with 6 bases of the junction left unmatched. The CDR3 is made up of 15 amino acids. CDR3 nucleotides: TGTGCCAGTAGTGAAGGGACAGGGGGTATCACTGAAGCTTTCTTT. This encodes CASSEGTGGITEAFF.

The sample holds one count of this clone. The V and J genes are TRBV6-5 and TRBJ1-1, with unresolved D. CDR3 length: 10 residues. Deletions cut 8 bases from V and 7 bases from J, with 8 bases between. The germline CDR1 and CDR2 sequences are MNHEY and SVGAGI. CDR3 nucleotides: TGTGCCAGCGGAGACTATGAAGCTTTCTTT. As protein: CASGDYEAFF.

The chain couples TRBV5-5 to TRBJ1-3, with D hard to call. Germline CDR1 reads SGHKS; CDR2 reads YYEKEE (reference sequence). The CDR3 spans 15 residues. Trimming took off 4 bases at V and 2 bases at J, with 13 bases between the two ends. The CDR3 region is CASSLPGNPGNTIYF. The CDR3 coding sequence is TGTGCCAGCAGCCTTCCAGGAAACCCTGGAAACACCATATATTTT.

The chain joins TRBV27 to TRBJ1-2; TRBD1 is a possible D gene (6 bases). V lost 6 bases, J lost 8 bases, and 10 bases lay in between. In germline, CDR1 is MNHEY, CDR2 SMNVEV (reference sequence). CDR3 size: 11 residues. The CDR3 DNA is TGTGCCAGCAGGGACAGTTTAGGCTACACCTTC. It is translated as CASRDSLGYTF.

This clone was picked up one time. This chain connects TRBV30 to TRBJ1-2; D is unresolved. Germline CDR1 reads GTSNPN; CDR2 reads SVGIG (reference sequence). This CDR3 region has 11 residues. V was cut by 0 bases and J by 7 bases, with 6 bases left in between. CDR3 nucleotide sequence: TGTGCCTGGAGTGTACAATTTGGCTACACCTTC. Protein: CAWSVQFGYTF.

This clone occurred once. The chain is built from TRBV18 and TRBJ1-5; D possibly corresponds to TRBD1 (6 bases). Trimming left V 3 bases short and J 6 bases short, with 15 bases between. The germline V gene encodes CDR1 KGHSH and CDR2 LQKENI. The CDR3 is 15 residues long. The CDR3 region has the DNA TGTGCCAGCTCACCTCGGCAGGGAGGGGGTCAGCCCCAGCATTTT. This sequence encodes CASSPRQGGGQPQHF.

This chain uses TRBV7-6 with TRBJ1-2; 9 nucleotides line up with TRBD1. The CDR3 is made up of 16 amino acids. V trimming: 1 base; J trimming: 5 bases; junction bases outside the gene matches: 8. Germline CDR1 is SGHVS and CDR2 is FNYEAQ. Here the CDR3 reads CASSLVSTGGTYGYTF. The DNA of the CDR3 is TGTGCCAGCAGCTTAGTATCGACAGGGGGTACTTATGGCTACACCTTC.

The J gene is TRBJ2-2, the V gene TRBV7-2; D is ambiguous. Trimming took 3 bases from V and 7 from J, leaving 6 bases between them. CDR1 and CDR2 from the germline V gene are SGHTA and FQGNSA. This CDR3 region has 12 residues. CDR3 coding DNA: TGTGCCAGCAGCTTGCGTATCGGGGAGCTGTTTTTT. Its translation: CASSLRIGELFF.

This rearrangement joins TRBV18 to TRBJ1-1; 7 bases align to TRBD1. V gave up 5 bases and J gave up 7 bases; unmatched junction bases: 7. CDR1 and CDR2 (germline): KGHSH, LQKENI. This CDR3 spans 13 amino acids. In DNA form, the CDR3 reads TGTGCCAGCTCATCTACAGGGGTGAGTGAAGCTTTCTTT. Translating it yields CASSSTGVSEAFF. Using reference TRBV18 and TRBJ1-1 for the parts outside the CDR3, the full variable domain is NAGVMQNPRHLVRRRGQEARLRCSPMKGHSHVYWYRQLPEEGLKFMVYLQKENIIDESGMPKERFSAEFPKEGPSILRIQQVVRGDSAAYFCASSSTGVSEAFFGQGTRLTVV.

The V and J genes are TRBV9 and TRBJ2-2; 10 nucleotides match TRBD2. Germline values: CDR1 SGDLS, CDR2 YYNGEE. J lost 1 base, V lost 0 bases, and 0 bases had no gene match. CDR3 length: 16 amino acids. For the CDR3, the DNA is TGTGCCAGCAGCGTAGGACTAGCGGGGAACACCGGGGAGCTGTTTTTT. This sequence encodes CASSVGLAGNTGELFF.